Sequencing of this T cell receptor (beta chain) was carried out in a study of blood T cell repertoires in COVID-19. Study overall: The study drew acute and convalescent COVID-19 samples from the United States, Italy and Spain.

The ends were cut back, 5 bases at V and 0 bases at J, with 14 bases in the middle. The CDR3 contains 15 residues. Germline V lookup: CDR1 MNHEY, CDR2 SVGAGI. The assay was immunoSEQ multiplex PCR, and TCRdb's table has in-frame clones only and misses some. The sample comprises 200,000 to 250,000 clones, roughly 82% of which are singletons, and 4.9% rests with the top ten. This clonotype originated in a woman older than 75 with active or convalescent COVID-19. Source material: peripheral blood. The chain carries TRBV6-5 and TRBJ2-7; D remains ambiguous. The CDR3, as DNA: TGTGCCAGCAGTCGCGAGTTCGCCCCCTCCTACGAGCAGTACTTC. Protein: CASSREFAPSYEQYF.